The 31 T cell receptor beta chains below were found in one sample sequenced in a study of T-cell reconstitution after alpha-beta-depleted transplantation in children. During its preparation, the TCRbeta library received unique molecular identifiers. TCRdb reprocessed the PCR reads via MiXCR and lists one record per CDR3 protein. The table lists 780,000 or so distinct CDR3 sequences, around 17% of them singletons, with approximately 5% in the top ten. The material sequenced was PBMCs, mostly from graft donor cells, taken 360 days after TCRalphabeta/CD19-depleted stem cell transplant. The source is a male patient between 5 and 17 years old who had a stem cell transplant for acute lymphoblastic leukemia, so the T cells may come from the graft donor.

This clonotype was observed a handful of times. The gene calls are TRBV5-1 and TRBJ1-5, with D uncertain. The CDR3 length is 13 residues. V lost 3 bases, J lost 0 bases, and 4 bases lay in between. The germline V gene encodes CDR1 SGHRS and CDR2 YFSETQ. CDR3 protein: CASSWYSNQPQHF. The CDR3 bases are TGCGCCAGCAGCTGGTATAGCAATCAGCCCCAGCATTTT.

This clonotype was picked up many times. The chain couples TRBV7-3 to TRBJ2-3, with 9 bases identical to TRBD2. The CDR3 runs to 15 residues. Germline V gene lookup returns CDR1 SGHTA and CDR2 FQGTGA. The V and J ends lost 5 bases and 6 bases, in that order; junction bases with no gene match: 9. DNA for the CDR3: TGTGCCAGCAGCCCACTAGCGGGCCAACCGGATACGCAGTATTTT. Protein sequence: CASSPLAGQPDTQYF.

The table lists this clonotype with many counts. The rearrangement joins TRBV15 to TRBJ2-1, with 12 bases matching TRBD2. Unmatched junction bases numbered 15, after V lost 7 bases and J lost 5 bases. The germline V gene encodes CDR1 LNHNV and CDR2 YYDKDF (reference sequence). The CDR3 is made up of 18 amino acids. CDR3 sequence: CATKGRRTSGRWDNEQFF. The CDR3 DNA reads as TGTGCCACCAAGGGCCGGAGAACTAGCGGGAGGTGGGACAATGAGCAGTTCTTC.

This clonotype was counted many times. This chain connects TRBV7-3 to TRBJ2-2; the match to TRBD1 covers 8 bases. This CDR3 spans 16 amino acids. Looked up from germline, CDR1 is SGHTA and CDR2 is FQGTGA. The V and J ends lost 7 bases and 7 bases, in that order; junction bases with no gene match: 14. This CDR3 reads CASTATGTGGVGELFF. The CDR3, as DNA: TGTGCCAGCACCGCCACCGGGACAGGAGGTGTCGGGGAGCTGTTTTTT.

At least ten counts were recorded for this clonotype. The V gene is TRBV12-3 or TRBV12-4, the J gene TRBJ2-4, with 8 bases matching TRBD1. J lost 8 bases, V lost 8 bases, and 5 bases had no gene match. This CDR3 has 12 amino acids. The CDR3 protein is CASAMDRDIQYF. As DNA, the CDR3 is TGTGCCAGCGCCATGGACAGGGACATTCAGTACTTC.

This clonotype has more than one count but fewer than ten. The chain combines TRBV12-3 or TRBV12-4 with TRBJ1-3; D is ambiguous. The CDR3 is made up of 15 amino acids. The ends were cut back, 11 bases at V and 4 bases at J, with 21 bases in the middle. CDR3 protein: CAVARRNELGNTIYF. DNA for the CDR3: TGTGCCGTCGCCCGGCGGAACGAGTTAGGAAACACCATATATTTT.

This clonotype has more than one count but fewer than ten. The CDR3 nucleotides read TGTGCCAGCAGCTTACTAGCGGGCCACAATGAGCAGTTCTTC. This gives the protein CASSLLAGHNEQFF. V is TRBV7-9 and J is TRBJ2-1; 8 bases line up with TRBD2. Trimming removed 2 bases from V and 5 bases from J; junction bases left unmatched: 2. CDR1 and CDR2 from the germline V gene are SEHNR and FQNEAQ (reference sequence). This CDR3 contains 14 residues.

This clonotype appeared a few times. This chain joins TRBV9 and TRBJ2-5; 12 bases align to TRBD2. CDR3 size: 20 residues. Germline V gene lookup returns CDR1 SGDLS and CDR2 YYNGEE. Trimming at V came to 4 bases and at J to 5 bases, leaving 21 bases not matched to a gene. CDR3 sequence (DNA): TGTGCCAGCAGCCGGGGCGTTCCTTCTAGCGGGAGGGATCGTATGGAGACCCAGTACTTC. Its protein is CASSRGVPSSGRDRMETQYF.

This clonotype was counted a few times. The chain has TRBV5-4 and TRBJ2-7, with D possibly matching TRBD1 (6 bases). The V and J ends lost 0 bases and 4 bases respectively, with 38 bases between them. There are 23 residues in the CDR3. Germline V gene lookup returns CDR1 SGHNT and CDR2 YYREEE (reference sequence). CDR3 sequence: CASSLAGTDLLPSPGANRYEQYF. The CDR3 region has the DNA TGTGCCAGCAGCTTGGCAGGGACGGACCTGTTACCGTCTCCAGGGGCCAATCGATACGAGCAGTACTTC.

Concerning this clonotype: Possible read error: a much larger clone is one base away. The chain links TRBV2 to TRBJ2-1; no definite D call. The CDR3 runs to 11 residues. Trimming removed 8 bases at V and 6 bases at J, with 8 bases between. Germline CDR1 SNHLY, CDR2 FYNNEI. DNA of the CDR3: TGTGCCAGCTGTTTTGCCAATGAGCAGTTCTTC. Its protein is CASCFANEQFF.

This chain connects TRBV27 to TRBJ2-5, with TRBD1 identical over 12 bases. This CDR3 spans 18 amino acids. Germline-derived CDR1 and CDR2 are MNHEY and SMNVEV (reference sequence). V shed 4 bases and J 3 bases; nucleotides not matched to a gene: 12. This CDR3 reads CASSSGQGAWGSKETQYF. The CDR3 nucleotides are TGTGCCAGCAGTTCGGGACAGGGGGCGTGGGGGTCAAAAGAGACCCAGTACTTC.

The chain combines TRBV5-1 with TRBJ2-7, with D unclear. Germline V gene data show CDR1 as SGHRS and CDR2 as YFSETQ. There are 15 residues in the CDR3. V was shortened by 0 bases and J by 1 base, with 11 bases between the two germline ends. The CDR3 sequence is CASSLVSRGSYEQYF. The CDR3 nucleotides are TGCGCCAGCAGCTTGGTGTCCCGCGGTTCCTACGAGCAGTACTTC.

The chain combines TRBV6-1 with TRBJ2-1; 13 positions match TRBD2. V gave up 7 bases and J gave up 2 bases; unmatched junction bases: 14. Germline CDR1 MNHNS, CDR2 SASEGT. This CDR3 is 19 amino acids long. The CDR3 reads CASIGLAGDPFAAYNEQFF. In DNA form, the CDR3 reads TGTGCCAGCATCGGACTAGCGGGAGATCCATTTGCGGCCTACAATGAGCAGTTCTTC.

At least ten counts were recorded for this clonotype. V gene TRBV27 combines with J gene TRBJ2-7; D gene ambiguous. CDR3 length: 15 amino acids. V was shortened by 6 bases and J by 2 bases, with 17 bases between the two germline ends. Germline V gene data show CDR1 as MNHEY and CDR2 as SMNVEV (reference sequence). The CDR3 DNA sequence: TGTGCCAGCAGCGGGTATCGGGTAGGAGCCTACGAGCAGTACTTC. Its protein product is CASSGYRVGAYEQYF.

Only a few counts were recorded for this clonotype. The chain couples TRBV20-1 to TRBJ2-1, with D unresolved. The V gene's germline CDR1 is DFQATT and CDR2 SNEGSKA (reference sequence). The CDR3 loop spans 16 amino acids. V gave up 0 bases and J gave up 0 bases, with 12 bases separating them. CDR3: CSARDILVLSYNEQFF. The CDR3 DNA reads TGCAGTGCTAGAGATATCCTAGTCCTCTCCTACAATGAGCAGTTCTTC.

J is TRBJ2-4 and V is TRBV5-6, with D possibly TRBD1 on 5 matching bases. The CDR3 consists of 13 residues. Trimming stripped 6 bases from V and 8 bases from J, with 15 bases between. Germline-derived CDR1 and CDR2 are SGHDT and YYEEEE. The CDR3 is CASTITGVDIQYF. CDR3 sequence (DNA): TGTGCCAGCACCATAACAGGAGTAGACATTCAGTACTTC.

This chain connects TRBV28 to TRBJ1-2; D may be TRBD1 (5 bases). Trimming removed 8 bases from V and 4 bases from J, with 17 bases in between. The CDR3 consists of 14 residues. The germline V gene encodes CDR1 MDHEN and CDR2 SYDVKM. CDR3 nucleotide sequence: TGTGCCAGCGATTCGGCGGGGGATCTCTATGGCTACACCTTC. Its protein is CASDSAGDLYGYTF.

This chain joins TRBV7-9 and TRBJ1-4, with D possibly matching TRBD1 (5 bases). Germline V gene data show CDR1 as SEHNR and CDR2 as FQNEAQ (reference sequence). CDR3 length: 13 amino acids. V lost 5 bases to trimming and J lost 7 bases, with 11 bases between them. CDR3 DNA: TGTGCCAGCAGCGGGACTCGAGGTGAAAAACTGTTTTTT. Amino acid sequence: CASSGTRGEKLFF.

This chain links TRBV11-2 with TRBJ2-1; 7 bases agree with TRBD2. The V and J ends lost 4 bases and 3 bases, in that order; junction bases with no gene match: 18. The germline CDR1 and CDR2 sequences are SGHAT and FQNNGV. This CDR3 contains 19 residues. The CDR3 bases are TGTGCCAGCAGCTCGCAACCCCAGGTACGGCGGGAGATCTACAATGAGCAGTTCTTC. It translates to CASSSQPQVRREIYNEQFF.

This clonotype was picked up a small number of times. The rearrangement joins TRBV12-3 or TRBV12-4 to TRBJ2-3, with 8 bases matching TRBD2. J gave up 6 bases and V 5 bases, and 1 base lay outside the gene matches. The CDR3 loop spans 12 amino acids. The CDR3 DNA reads TGTGCCAGCAGTCGGACTAGCGATACGCAGTATTTT. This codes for CASSRTSDTQYF.

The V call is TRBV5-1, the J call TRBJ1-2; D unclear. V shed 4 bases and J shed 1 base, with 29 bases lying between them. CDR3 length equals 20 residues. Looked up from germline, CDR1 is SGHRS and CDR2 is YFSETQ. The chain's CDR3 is CASSPYHPRTFSPNNYGYTF. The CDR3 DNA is TGCGCCAGCAGCCCGTATCATCCTCGAACTTTCTCGCCGAATAACTATGGCTACACCTTC.

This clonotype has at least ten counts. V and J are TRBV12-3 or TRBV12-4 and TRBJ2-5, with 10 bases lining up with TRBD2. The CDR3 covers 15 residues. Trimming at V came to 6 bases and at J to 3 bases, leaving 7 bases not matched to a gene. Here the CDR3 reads CASRDRTSGKETQYF. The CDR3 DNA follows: TGTGCCAGCAGGGACCGAACTAGCGGGAAAGAGACCCAGTACTTC.

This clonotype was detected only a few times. CDR3 sequence: CASSQVRGSSYNEQFF. DNA of the CDR3: TGTGCCAGCAGCCAAGTCCGGGGGAGCTCCTACAATGAGCAGTTCTTC. V gene TRBV14 combines with J gene TRBJ2-1, with TRBD2 as a possible D gene (6 bases). CDR3 length: 16 amino acids. The V end lost 1 base, the J end lost 0 bases, and 10 bases lay between the germline ends. Germline V gene lookup returns CDR1 SGHDN and CDR2 FVKESK.

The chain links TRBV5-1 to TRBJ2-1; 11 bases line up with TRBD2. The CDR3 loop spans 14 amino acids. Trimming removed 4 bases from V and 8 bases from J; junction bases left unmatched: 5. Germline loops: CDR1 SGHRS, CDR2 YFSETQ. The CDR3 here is CASSIAGGVDEQFF. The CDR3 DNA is TGCGCCAGCAGCATAGCGGGAGGGGTCGATGAGCAGTTCTTC.

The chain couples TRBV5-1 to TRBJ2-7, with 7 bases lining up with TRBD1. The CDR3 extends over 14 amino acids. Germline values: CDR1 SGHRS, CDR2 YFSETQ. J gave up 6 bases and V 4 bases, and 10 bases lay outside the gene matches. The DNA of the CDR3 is TGCGCCAGCAGCCTCACCGGGACAGCGTCCGAGCAGTACTTC. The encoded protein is CASSLTGTASEQYF.

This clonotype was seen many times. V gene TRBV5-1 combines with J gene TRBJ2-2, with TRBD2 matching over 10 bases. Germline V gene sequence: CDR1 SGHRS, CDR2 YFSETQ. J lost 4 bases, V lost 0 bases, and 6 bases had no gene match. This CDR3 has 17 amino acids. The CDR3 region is CASSLALAGGGTGELFF. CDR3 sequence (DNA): TGCGCCAGCAGCTTGGCGTTAGCGGGAGGAGGCACCGGGGAGCTGTTTTTT.

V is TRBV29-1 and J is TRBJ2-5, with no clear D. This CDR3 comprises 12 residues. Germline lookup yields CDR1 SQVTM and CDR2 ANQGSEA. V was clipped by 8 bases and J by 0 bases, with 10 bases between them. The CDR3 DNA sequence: TGCAGCTCCTGGACGGACCAAGAGACCCAGTACTTC. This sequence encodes CSSWTDQETQYF. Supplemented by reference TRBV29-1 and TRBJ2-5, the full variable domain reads SAVISQKPSRDICQRGTSLTIQCQVDSQVTMMFWYRQQPGQSLTLIATANQGSEATYESGFVIDKFPISRPNLTFSTLTVSNMSPEDSSIYLCSSWTDQETQYFGPGTRLLVL.

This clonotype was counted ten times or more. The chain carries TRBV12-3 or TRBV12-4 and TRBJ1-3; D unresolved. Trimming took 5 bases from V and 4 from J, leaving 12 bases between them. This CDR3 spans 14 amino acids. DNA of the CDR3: TGTGCCAGCAGTCGTGAAGGGTACGGAAACACCATATATTTT. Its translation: CASSREGYGNTIYF.

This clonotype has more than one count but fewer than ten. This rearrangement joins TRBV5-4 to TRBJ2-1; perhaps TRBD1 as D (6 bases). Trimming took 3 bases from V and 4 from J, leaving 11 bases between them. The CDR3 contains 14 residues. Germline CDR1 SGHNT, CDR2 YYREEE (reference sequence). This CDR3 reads CASSSSGQYNEQFF. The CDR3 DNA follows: TGTGCCAGCAGCTCCTCTGGACAGTACAATGAGCAGTTCTTC.

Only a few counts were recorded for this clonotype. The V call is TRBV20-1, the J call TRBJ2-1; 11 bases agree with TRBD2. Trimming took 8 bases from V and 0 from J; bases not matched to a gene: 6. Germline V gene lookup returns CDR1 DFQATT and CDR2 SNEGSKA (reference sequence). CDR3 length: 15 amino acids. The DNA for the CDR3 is TGCAGTCCAGGACTAGCGGGCTTCTCCTACAATGAGCAGTTCTTC. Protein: CSPGLAGFSYNEQFF.

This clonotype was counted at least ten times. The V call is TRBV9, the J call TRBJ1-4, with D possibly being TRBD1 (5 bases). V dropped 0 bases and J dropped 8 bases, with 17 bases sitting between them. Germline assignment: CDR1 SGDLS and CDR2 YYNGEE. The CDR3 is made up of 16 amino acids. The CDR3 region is CASSVDEPRALEKLFF. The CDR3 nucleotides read TGTGCCAGCAGCGTAGATGAGCCCAGGGCGTTAGAAAAACTGTTTTTT.